A single sample is the source of the 9 T cell receptor beta chains below, sequenced in a study of CD8+ T cells in alopecia areata. cDNA prepared by RNA extraction and subsequent reverse transcription served as the template for sequencing. Profiled with immunoSEQ multiplex PCR; TCRdb holds only in-frame clones, not every one. The table has hundreds of thousands of clones, approximately 52% seen once; the top ten hold just over 0.45%. Sequenced material: CD4+ T cells sorted from blood, taken at week 0. The receptors here all came from a human donor with alopecia areata.

This chain joins TRBV29-1 and TRBJ1-2; 10 nucleotides align to TRBD1. Germline CDR1 reads SQVTM; CDR2 reads ANQGSEA. Trimming at V came to 6 bases and at J to 0 bases, leaving 4 bases not matched to a gene. The CDR3 extends over 14 amino acids. CDR3 protein: CSVADRGTNYGYTF. The CDR3 coding sequence is TGCAGCGTGGCGGACAGGGGGACTAACTATGGCTACACCTTC. The full variable domain, in which reference TRBV29-1 and TRBJ1-2 provide the parts outside the CDR3, is SAVISQKPSRDICQRGTSLTIQCQVDSQVTMMFWYRQQPGQSLTLIATANQGSEATYESGFVIDKFPISRPNLTFSTLTVSNMSPEDSSIYLCSVADRGTNYGYTFGSGTRLTVV.

This clone has more than one count but fewer than ten. The CDR3: CAWSGKRNTEAFF. Here the CDR3 DNA reads TGTGCCTGGAGTGGCAAGAGGAACACTGAAGCTTTCTTT. The genes are TRBV30 and TRBJ1-1; D gene ambiguous. There are 13 residues in the CDR3. From germline, CDR1 is GTSNPN and CDR2 SVGIG (reference sequence). V dropped 1 base and J dropped 1 base, with 7 bases sitting between them.

The chain combines TRBV5-5 with TRBJ2-7; no firm D call. The germline V gene encodes CDR1 SGHKS and CDR2 YYEKEE (reference sequence). The CDR3 is 15 residues long. V was pared by 2 bases and J by 2 bases, with 14 bases between. The CDR3 here is CASSFRYQTTYEQYF. CDR3 nucleotides: TGTGCCAGCAGCTTTAGGTACCAGACGACCTACGAGCAGTACTTC. The full variable domain, rest sourced from reference TRBV5-5 and TRBJ2-7, is DAGVTQSPTHLIKTRGQQVTLRCSPISGHKSVSWYQQVLGQGPQFIFQYYEKEERGRGNFPDRFSARQFPNYSSELNVNALLLGDSALYLCASSFRYQTTYEQYFGPGTRLTVT.

The chain uses TRBV7-6 and TRBJ1-4, with TRBD1 matching over 9 bases. J lost 12 bases, V lost 5 bases, and 4 bases had no gene match. The CDR3 sequence is 12 residues long. Germline CDR1 is SGHVS and CDR2 is FNYEAQ. CDR3 amino acids: CASSRWTGELFF. CDR3 bases: TGTGCCAGCAGCCGCTGGACAGGGGAACTGTTTTTT.

J is TRBJ1-2 and V is TRBV30; D may be TRBD1 (6 bases). Germline lookup yields CDR1 GTSNPN and CDR2 SVGIG (reference sequence). This CDR3 is built from 14 residues. V lost 5 bases, J lost 8 bases, and 21 bases lay in between. The chain's CDR3 is CAWGGKLPAEGYTF. For the CDR3, the DNA is TGTGCCTGGGGGGGCAAACTTCCAGCGGAAGGCTACACCTTC.

The chain employs TRBV7-9 and TRBJ1-2; no clear D gene. V was trimmed by 5 bases and J by 4 bases, leaving 11 bases between them. From germline, CDR1 is SEHNR and CDR2 FQNEAQ (reference sequence). This CDR3 is 13 amino acids long. The CDR3 bases are TGTGCCAGCAGCCTCGACGTTGTCTATGGCTACACCTTC. As protein: CASSLDVVYGYTF.

Only a few counts were recorded for this clone. This chain joins TRBV5-1 and TRBJ2-7; the match to TRBD2 covers 10 bases. The CDR3 totals 15 residues. The germline gives CDR1 SGHRS, CDR2 YFSETQ. The V and J ends lost 4 bases and 1 base, in that order; junction bases with no gene match: 5. As DNA, the CDR3 is TGCGCCAGCAGCCGAACTAGCGGGACTTCCTACGAGCAGTACTTC. This sequence encodes CASSRTSGTSYEQYF.

The rearrangement uses TRBV30 and TRBJ1-1; 7 nucleotides match TRBD1. V was pared by 2 bases and J by 3 bases, with 3 bases of the junction left unmatched. The germline V gene has CDR1 GTSNPN and CDR2 SVGIG (reference sequence). The CDR3 is 13 residues long. CDR3 DNA: TGTGCCTGGAGTTTACAGGGGTACACTGAAGCTTTCTTT. It specifies CAWSLQGYTEAFF.

This clone was counted a few times. V gene TRBV5-1 combines with J gene TRBJ1-1, with no clear D. Germline V gene data show CDR1 as SGHRS and CDR2 as YFSETQ. This CDR3 comprises 13 residues. V was clipped by 4 bases and J by 4 bases, with 11 bases between them. DNA of the CDR3: TGCGCCAGCAGCCGAAGGATGGGCACTGAAGCTTTCTTT. Its translation is CASSRRMGTEAFF.